These 15 T cell receptor beta chains originate from one sample sequenced in a study of beta chain features in type 1 diabetes. No antigens are known for them. Study findings and constraints: Among all four CD4+ subsets, Type 1 diabetes patients had TCRB CDR3s that were moderately but significantly shorter.

Reverse transcription of all isolated RNA meant that expressed TCRB transcripts were sequenced. Clones were read by immunoSEQ multiplex PCR, and TCRdb kept only the in-frame ones, dropping some. Of more than 250,000 clones in the sample, around 22% were seen once. Material for sequencing was naive CD4+ T cells from blood. Source of these receptors: a woman in her thirties with type 1 diabetes.

The rearrangement links TRBV7-8 to TRBJ1-1, with D possibly being TRBD1 (5 bases). Germline V gene data show CDR1 as SGHVS and CDR2 as FQNEAQ. This CDR3 region has 13 residues. V was cut by 0 bases and J by 3 bases, with 5 bases left in between. This chain's CDR3 is CASSLAGDTEAFF. In DNA form, the CDR3 reads TGTGCCAGCAGCTTAGCAGGGGACACTGAAGCTTTCTTT.

The chain links TRBV29-1 to TRBJ2-1; 7 bases align to TRBD2. V lost 1 base and J lost 14; bases outside the gene matches: 2. Per the germline V gene, CDR1 is SQVTM and CDR2 is ANQGSEA. This CDR3 comprises 10 residues. CDR3 amino acids: CSVEGGGKFF. CDR3 bases: TGCAGCGTTGAAGGGGGGGGTAAGTTCTTC.

This rearrangement joins TRBV6-1 to TRBJ1-5; D not certain. Looked up from germline, CDR1 is MNHNS and CDR2 is SASEGT. CDR3 length: 14 residues. The germline V and J ends were trimmed by 8 bases and 0 bases, with 11 bases remaining between them. The CDR3 DNA is TGTGCCAGCGAAACTGGTCGTAGCAATCAGCCCCAGCATTTT. Protein product: CASETGRSNQPQHF.

The chain has TRBV6-5 and TRBJ2-5; TRBD2 is a possible D gene (5 bases). The CDR3 runs 12 residues. Trimming removed 0 bases from V and 8 bases from J, with 7 bases in between. Germline-derived CDR1 and CDR2 are MNHEY and SVGAGI. In DNA form, the CDR3 reads TGTGCCAGCAGTTACTCAGAGGGAACCCAGTACTTC. It specifies CASSYSEGTQYF.

The chain couples TRBV4-1 to TRBJ2-1; D is possibly TRBD2 (5 bases). This CDR3 is 16 amino acids long. Germline CDR1 MGHRA, CDR2 YSYEKL. With 1 base removed from V and 1 base from J, the gap between germline ends came to 11 bases. This chain's CDR3 is CASSQGGIGSYNEQFF. The CDR3 DNA follows: TGCGCCAGCAGCCAAGGAGGGATAGGGTCCTACAATGAGCAGTTCTTC.

This clone was counted a few times. The chain links TRBV9 to TRBJ1-1; 10 bases are a match to TRBD1. Per the germline V gene, CDR1 is SGDLS and CDR2 is YYNGEE. V shed 3 bases, J shed 9 bases, and the junction held 8 bases outside the gene matches. This CDR3 is built from 14 residues. The DNA for the CDR3 is TGTGCCAGCAGCGCCGGGACAGGGGCCGGCCAAGCTTTCTTT. Residues: CASSAGTGAGQAFF.

This chain uses TRBV29-1 with TRBJ2-7; D unresolved. CDR3 length: 13 residues. Germline CDR1 SQVTM, CDR2 ANQGSEA. V shed 5 bases and J shed 4 bases, with 15 bases lying between them. The chain's CDR3 is CSVSPSLGYEQYF. As DNA, the CDR3 is TGCAGCGTTTCCCCTTCGCTAGGTTACGAGCAGTACTTC.

The rearrangement links TRBV19 to TRBJ1-1; 7 bases line up with TRBD1. The CDR3 spans 13 residues. CDR1 and CDR2 from the germline V gene are LNHDA and SQIVND (reference sequence). J gave up 5 bases and V 5 bases, and 5 bases lay outside the gene matches. In DNA, the CDR3 is TGTGCCAGTAGTTTCACAGGGGAGACTGAAGCTTTCTTT. It yields the protein CASSFTGETEAFF.

This rearrangement joins TRBV28 to TRBJ1-1; no clear D. Germline V gives CDR1 MDHEN, CDR2 SYDVKM. There are 13 residues in the CDR3. V shed 5 bases and J shed 1 base, with 8 bases lying between them. CDR3 nucleotide sequence: TGTGCCAGCAGTCAGGCCCAGAACACTGAAGCTTTCTTT. It is translated as CASSQAQNTEAFF. The whole variable domain, remainder taken from reference TRBV28 and TRBJ1-1, is DVKVTQSSRYLVKRTGEKVFLECVQDMDHENMFWYRQDPGLGLRLIYFSYDVKMKEKGDIPEGYSVSREKKERFSLILESASTNQTSMYLCASSQAQNTEAFFGQGTRLTVV.

This clone was seen a handful of times. The chain links TRBV4-1 to TRBJ1-5; the match to TRBD1 covers 7 bases. Germline CDR1 MGHRA, CDR2 YSYEKL. With V trimmed by 0 bases and J by 7 bases, 9 bases remained unmatched. CDR3 length equals 16 residues. The CDR3 nucleotides are TGCGCCAGCAGCCAAGAACAGACAGGGCGGCAACAGCCCCAGCATTTT. Translated, it gives CASSQEQTGRQQPQHF.

The chain is built from TRBV5-1 and TRBJ2-7; TRBD1 agrees at 7 bases. Germline V gene sequence: CDR1 SGHRS, CDR2 YFSETQ. The ends lost 4 bases at V and 0 bases at J; junction bases unmatched: 10. CDR3 length: 16 amino acids. CDR3 amino acids: CASSIQGPLGSYEQYF. DNA of the CDR3: TGCGCCAGCAGCATACAGGGGCCGTTGGGCTCCTACGAGCAGTACTTC.

Concerning this clone: One end of the junction does not line up with germline, which may come from a read error. The chain has TRBV6-5 and TRBJ2-7, with TRBD2 matching over 8 bases. CDR3 length: 13 amino acids. Germline V gives CDR1 MNHEY, CDR2 SVGAGI. The CDR3 spells CASSPYGSGAPDF. As DNA, the CDR3 is TGTGCCAGCAGTCCGTATGGTAGCGGGGCCCCAGACTTC.

V gene TRBV7-3 combines with J gene TRBJ2-1; D not certain. The CDR3 sequence is 11 residues long. Germline V gene data show CDR1 as SGHTA and CDR2 as FQGTGA. The V end was cut by 6 bases, the J end by 10 bases, with 10 bases between. CDR3 protein: CASSNSREQFF. The CDR3 nucleotides are TGTGCCAGCAGTAATAGCCGCGAGCAGTTCTTC.

This chain uses TRBV7-9 with TRBJ2-5, with a tentative D call TRBD1 (5 bases). The V gene's germline CDR1 is SEHNR and CDR2 FQNEAQ (reference sequence). This CDR3 region has 13 residues. V dropped 0 bases and J dropped 11 bases, with 13 bases sitting between them. The CDR3 protein is CASSLAGTTEQYF. The DNA of the CDR3 is TGTGCCAGCAGCTTAGCGGGCACGACAGAGCAGTACTTC.

The gene calls are TRBV30 and TRBJ2-1; TRBD1 matches 12 bases. The V and J ends lost 1 base and 7 bases, in that order; junction bases with no gene match: 8. The CDR3 sequence is 16 residues long. Germline V gives CDR1 GTSNPN, CDR2 SVGIG (reference sequence). CDR3 nucleotide sequence: TGTGCCTGGAGTGCCGGGACAGGGGGCGCGCGGAATGAGCAGTTCTTC. Protein sequence: CAWSAGTGGARNEQFF.